The T cell receptor beta chain described here comes from a study of breast tumors, draining lymph nodes, adjacent tissues. Findings of the study overall: The data were judged consistent with most tumor T cells coming from lymph node and expanding in tumor. Tumor repertoires ranked between lymph nodes and nontumor tissue in diversity, with V and J gene preferences. Luminal-like breast cancer showed significantly greater tumor-nontumor repertoire similarity than basal-like breast cancer did. Data only fit, rather than demonstrated, lymph node origin of most tumor T cells.

This clonotype has ten or more counts. No antigen is known for it. TCRdb re-called the multiplex PCR reads through MiXCR, storing one row per CDR3 protein. The sample has 290,000 or so distinct CDR3 sequences, roughly 31% seen once. Breast cancer patients provided tissue from their axillary draining lymph nodes. The CDR3 length is 15 residues. Per germline, CDR1 MNHEY and CDR2 SVGAGI. Trimming took 5 bases from V and 3 from J, leaving 17 bases between them. This clonotype was sampled from a female donor with breast cancer. Some clones in this sample may be carry-over from other donors' samples. V is TRBV6-5 and J is TRBJ2-7; no clear D. Material: axillary lymph node tissue. The CDR3 DNA reads TGTGCCAGCAGTCGTAGTGGGTCCTCCCTCTACGAGCAGTACTTC. It specifies CASSRSGSSLYEQYF.